Reported below is one TCR beta chain. Participant-given clinical history determined each cohort assignment. Recovered status applied to Cohort 3 donors who had two consecutive negative PCRs. It also applied to those with clearance or with symptom resolution. The data were taken from a study of blood T cell repertoires in COVID-19. Study in general: Acute-phase and convalescent COVID-19 samples originated in the United States, Italy and Spain.

Per the original methods: Amplification of reference gene primers was used by the study to estimate nucleated cell counts. This table comes from immunoSEQ multiplex PCR, and its TCRdb copy is limited to in-frame clones, with some not included. V and J calls and clone size are given by that table; D and trimming were obtained from the DNA. The sample has a few hundred thousand clones, 90% seen once. The receptor was isolated from a man aged 18 to 29 who had recovered from COVID-19. The sequencing sample was made of PBMCs or T cells enriched from blood (not recorded which).

This CDR3 reads CASSKGTAGQPQHF. CDR3 coding DNA: TGCGCCAGCAGTAAGGGGACAGCAGGTCAGCCCCAGCATTTT. The chain recombines TRBV10-1 with TRBJ1-5; 7 bases agree with TRBD1. The CDR3 is 14 amino acids. V lost 5 bases and J lost 6; bases outside the gene matches: 7. CDR1 is WNHNN and CDR2 is SYGVQD in the germline V gene (reference sequence).